This T cell receptor beta chain appears in the sequencing data of a study of beta chain features in type 1 diabetes. Concerning this clone: Its antigen is still unknown.

The V gene's germline CDR1 is MDHEN and CDR2 SYDVKM. The V and J ends lost 7 bases and 3 bases respectively, with 16 bases between them. The CDR3 sequence is 14 residues long. The entirety of the isolated RNA underwent reverse transcription, so expressed TCRB transcripts were sequenced. Method: immunoSEQ multiplex PCR; TCRdb's copy keeps in-frame clones and lacks some. The sample shows hundreds of thousands of clones, approximately 11% of them seen only once. Study-level points and caveats: Significant though moderate, a shortening of TCRB CDR3s appeared in all four CD4+ subsets of Type 1 diabetes patients.

This TCR derives from a young woman in good health. Material: naive CD4+ T cells from blood. The rearrangement links TRBV28 to TRBJ2-7, with a weak D call TRBD2 (6 bases). The DNA of the CDR3 is TGTGCCAGCACCCCTTTAGCAGCGGGCTACGAGCAGTACTTC. Residues: CASTPLAAGYEQYF.